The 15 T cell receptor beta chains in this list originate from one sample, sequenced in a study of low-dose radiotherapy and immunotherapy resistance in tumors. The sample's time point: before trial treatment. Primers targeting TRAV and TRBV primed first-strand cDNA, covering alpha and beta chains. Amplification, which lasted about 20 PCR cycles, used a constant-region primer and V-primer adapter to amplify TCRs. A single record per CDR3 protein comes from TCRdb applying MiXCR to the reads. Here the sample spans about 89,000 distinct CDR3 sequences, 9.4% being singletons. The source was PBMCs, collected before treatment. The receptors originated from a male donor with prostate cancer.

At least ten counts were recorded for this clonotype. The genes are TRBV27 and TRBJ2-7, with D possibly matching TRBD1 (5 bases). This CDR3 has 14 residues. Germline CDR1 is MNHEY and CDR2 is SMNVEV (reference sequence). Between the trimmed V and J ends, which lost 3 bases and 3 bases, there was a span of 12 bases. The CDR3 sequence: CASSLQQAGYEQYF. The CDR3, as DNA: TGTGCCAGCAGTTTGCAACAGGCCGGCTACGAGCAGTACTTC.

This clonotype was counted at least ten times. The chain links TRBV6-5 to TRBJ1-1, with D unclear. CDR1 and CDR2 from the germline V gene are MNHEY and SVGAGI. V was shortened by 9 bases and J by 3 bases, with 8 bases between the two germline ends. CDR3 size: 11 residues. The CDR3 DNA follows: TGTGCCAGTAAGGTAGACACTGAAGCTTTCTTT. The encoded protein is CASKVDTEAFF.

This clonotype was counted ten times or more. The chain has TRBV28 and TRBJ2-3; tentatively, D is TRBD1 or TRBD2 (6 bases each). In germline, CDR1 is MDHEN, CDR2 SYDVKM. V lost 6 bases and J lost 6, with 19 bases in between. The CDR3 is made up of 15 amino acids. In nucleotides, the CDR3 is TGTGCCAGCAGAATAGGGGGACTTGGGGAGGATACGCAGTATTTT. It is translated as CASRIGGLGEDTQYF.

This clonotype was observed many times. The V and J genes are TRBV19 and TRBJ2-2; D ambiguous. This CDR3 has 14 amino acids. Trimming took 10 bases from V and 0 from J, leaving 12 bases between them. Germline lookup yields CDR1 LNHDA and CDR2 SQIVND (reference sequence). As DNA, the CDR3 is TGTGCCATTACCGCAGGAGCGAACACCGGGGAGCTGTTTTTT. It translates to CAITAGANTGELFF.

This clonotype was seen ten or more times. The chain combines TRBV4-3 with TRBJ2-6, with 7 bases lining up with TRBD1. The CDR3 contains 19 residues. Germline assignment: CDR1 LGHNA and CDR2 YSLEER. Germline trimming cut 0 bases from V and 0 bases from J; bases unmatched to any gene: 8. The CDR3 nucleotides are TGCGCCAGCAGCCAAGAAGAGGGTCCAGGGGGCTCTGGGGCCAACGTCCTGACTTTC. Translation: CASSQEEGPGGSGANVLTF.

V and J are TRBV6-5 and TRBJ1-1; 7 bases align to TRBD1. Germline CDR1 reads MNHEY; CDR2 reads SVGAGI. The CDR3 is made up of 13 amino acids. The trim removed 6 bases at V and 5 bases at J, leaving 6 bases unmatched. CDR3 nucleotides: TGTGCCAGCAGCCCGGGACAGCAAACTGAAGCTTTCTTT. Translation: CASSPGQQTEAFF.

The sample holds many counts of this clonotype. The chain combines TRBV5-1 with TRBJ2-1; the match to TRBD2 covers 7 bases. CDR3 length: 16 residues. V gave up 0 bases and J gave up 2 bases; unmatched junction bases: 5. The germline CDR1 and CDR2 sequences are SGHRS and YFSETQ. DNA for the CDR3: TGCGCCAGCAGCTTGGGGATGGCGGGGGCCTACAATGAGCAGTTCTTC. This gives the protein CASSLGMAGAYNEQFF.

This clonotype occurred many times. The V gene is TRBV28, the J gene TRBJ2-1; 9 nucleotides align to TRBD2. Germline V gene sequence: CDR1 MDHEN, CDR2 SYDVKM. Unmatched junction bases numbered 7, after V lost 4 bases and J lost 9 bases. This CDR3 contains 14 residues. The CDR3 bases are TGTGCCAGCAGTTCGGCTAGCGGGAAACTTGAGCAGTTCTTC. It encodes CASSSASGKLEQFF. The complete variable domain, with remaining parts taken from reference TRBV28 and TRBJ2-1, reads DVKVTQSSRYLVKRTGEKVFLECVQDMDHENMFWYRQDPGLGLRLIYFSYDVKMKEKGDIPEGYSVSREKKERFSLILESASTNQTSMYLCASSSASGKLEQFFGPGTRLTVL.

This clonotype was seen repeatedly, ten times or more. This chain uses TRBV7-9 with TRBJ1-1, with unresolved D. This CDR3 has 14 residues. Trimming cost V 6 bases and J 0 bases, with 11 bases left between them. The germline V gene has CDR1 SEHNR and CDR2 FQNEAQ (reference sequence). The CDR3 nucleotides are TGTGCCAGCAGACCGGAGGGCGTGAACACTGAAGCTTTCTTT. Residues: CASRPEGVNTEAFF.

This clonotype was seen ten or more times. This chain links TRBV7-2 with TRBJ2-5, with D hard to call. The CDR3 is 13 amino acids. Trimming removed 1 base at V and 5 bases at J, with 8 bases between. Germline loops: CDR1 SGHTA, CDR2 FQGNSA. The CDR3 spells CASSLVPGETQYF. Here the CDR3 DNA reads TGTGCCAGCAGCTTAGTCCCCGGGGAGACCCAGTACTTC.

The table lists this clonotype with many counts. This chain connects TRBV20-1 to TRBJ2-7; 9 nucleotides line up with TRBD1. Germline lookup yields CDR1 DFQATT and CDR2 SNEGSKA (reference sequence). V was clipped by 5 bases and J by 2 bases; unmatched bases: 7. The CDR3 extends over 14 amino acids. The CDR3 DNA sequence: TGCAGTGCTGCAGGACAGGGGCTCGCCTACGAGCAGTACTTC. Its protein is CSAAGQGLAYEQYF.

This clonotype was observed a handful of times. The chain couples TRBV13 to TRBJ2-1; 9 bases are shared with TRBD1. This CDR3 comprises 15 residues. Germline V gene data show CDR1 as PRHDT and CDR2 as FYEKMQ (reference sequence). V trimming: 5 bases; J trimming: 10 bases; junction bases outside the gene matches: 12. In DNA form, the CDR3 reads TGTGCCAGCAGCCAAGAATGGGACAGGGTCCACGAGCAGTTCTTC. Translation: CASSQEWDRVHEQFF. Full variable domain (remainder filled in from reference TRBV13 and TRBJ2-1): AAGVIQSPRHLIKEKRETATLKCYPIPRHDTVYWYQQGPGQDPQFLISFYEKMQSDKGSIPDRFSAQQFSDYHSELNMSSLELGDSALYFCASSQEWDRVHEQFFGPGTRLTVL.

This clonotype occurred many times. As DNA, the CDR3 is TGTGCCAGCACCCCCCTGGAGTCTAGCGGGATCGCCGGGGAGCTGTTTTTT. Residues: CASTPLESSGIAGELFF. The genes are TRBV2 and TRBJ2-2; 9 bases line up with TRBD2. After removal of 7 bases from V and 6 bases from J, the junction contained 15 bases not matched to a gene. The CDR3 has 17 amino acids. CDR1 SNHLY and CDR2 FYNNEI come from the germline V gene.

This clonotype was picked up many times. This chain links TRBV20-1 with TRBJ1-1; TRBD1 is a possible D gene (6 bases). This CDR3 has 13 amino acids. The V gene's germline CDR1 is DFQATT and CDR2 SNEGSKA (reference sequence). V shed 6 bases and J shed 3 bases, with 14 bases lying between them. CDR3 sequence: CSAGRGADTEAFF. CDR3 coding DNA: TGCAGTGCAGGCCGGGGGGCGGACACTGAAGCTTTCTTT.

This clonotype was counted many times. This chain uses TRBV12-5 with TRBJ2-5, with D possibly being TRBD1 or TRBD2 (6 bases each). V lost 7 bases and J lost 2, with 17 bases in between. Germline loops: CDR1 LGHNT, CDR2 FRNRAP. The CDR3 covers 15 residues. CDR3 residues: CASAERGGRQETQYF. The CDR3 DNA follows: TGTGCTAGTGCCGAACGAGGGGGGAGGCAAGAGACCCAGTACTTC.